These 10 T cell receptor beta chains originate from one sample sequenced in a study of T cell changes during pregnancy in multiple sclerosis. Assay used: immunoSEQ multiplex PCR; TCRdb lists only in-frame clones, some missing. In the table there are about 80,000 clones, approximately 90% of which are singletons. The specimen comprised peripheral blood, sampled before pregnancy. The receptors come from a female donor with multiple sclerosis, enrolled in a pregnancy study.

This chain links TRBV9 with TRBJ1-4; weak D call: TRBD1 (5 bases). This CDR3 has 15 amino acids. V dropped 0 bases and J dropped 7 bases, with 13 bases sitting between them. CDR1 is SGDLS, CDR2 YYNGEE, per germline. In DNA, the CDR3 is TGTGCCAGCAGCGTAGCTTCGGGGGTGGGTGAAAAACTGTTTTTT. The encoded protein is CASSVASGVGEKLFF.

The rearrangement joins TRBV18 to TRBJ2-1; 7 nucleotides agree with TRBD2. The CDR3 has 15 amino acids. V lost 3 bases and J lost 4; bases outside the gene matches: 6. Germline V gene sequence: CDR1 KGHSH, CDR2 LQKENI. DNA for the CDR3: TGTGCCAGCTCACCCGCTGGGGGGGTGTACAATGAGCAGTTCTTC. Amino acids: CASSPAGGVYNEQFF. Filled out from reference TRBV18 and TRBJ2-1, the complete variable domain reads NAGVMQNPRHLVRRRGQEARLRCSPMKGHSHVYWYRQLPEEGLKFMVYLQKENIIDESGMPKERFSAEFPKEGPSILRIQQVVRGDSAAYFCASSPAGGVYNEQFFGPGTRLTVL.

This clone was recorded once. V is TRBV2 and J is TRBJ1-1; 7 bases are shared with TRBD1. The germline V gene encodes CDR1 SNHLY and CDR2 FYNNEI. The CDR3 spans 15 residues. V lost 3 bases and J lost 0; bases outside the gene matches: 4. The chain's CDR3 is CASSEGQLMNTEAFF. Written as DNA, the CDR3 is TGTGCCAGCAGTGAGGGACAGTTAATGAACACTGAAGCTTTCTTT.

The rearrangement links TRBV27 to TRBJ1-3; D unresolved. Germline CDR1 MNHEY, CDR2 SMNVEV (reference sequence). The CDR3 has 14 amino acids. V was trimmed by 7 bases and J by 0 bases, leaving 10 bases between them. The CDR3 spells CASMRVSSGNTIYF. DNA of the CDR3: TGTGCCAGCATGAGGGTTAGCTCTGGAAACACCATATATTTT.

V usage is TRBV5-4 and J usage is TRBJ2-5; the match to TRBD1 covers 10 bases. Looked up from germline, CDR1 is SGHNT and CDR2 is YYREEE (reference sequence). The CDR3 totals 15 residues. The V and J ends lost 3 bases and 5 bases, in that order; junction bases with no gene match: 7. CDR3 loop: CASSSGTGVRETQYF. The CDR3 nucleotides are TGTGCCAGCAGCTCCGGGACAGGGGTTCGTGAGACCCAGTACTTC.

The rearrangement uses TRBV5-1 and TRBJ2-3, with a weak D call TRBD2 (5 bases). This CDR3 has 15 residues. In germline, CDR1 is SGHRS, CDR2 YFSETQ. Trimming cost V 3 bases and J 2 bases, with 13 bases left between them. The CDR3 region is CASSSVSGITDTQYF. In nucleotides, the CDR3 is TGCGCCAGCAGCTCAGTGTCGGGAATCACAGATACGCAGTATTTT. Full variable domain (rest looked up from reference TRBV5-1 and TRBJ2-3): KAGVTQTPRYLIKTRGQQVTLSCSPISGHRSVSWYQQTPGQGLQFLFEYFSETQRNKGNFPGRFSGRQFSNSRSEMNVSTLELGDSALYLCASSSVSGITDTQYFGPGTRLTVL.

The chain employs TRBV5-1 and TRBJ2-2, with a possible D match to TRBD1 (5 bases). Germline V gene lookup returns CDR1 SGHRS and CDR2 YFSETQ. Trimming shortened V by 7 bases and J by 0 bases, and 10 bases separated the two germline ends. The CDR3 extends over 14 amino acids. The CDR3 sequence is CASWGTPNTGELFF. DNA of the CDR3: TGCGCCAGCTGGGGCACTCCGAACACCGGGGAGCTGTTTTTT.

A single count supports this clone. This chain uses TRBV9 with TRBJ2-1; maybe TRBD1 (5 bases). V shed 3 bases and J shed 1 base, with 14 bases lying between them. Germline values: CDR1 SGDLS, CDR2 YYNGEE. The CDR3 length is 16 residues. The CDR3 DNA reads as TGTGCCAGCAGCGCAGGGTTCCGAGGTTCCTACAATGAGCAGTTCTTC. Protein: CASSAGFRGSYNEQFF.

The chain recombines TRBV6-5 with TRBJ2-1, with 11 bases lining up with TRBD2. Per the germline V gene, CDR1 is MNHEY and CDR2 is SVGAGI. With 5 bases clipped from V and 5 bases from J, the junction kept 5 bases outside the gene matches. This CDR3 is built from 15 residues. Here the CDR3 DNA reads TGTGCCAGCAGTAGTAGCGGGGGGGGACACAATGAGCAGTTCTTC. Residues: CASSSSGGGHNEQFF.

The chain uses TRBV6-1 and TRBJ1-6; 7 bases agree with TRBD1. Germline CDR1 reads MNHNS; CDR2 reads SASEGT. This CDR3 is 15 amino acids long. Losses at the gene ends were 3 bases for V and 7 bases for J; bases not matched to a gene: 6. CDR3 loop: CASSETGTANSPLHF. CDR3 nucleotides: TGTGCCAGCAGTGAGACCGGGACAGCCAATTCACCCCTCCACTTT.